These 10 T cell receptor beta chains were sequenced from one sample in a study of blood T cell repertoires in COVID-19. Assay used: immunoSEQ multiplex PCR; TCRdb lists only in-frame clones, some missing. The sample carries tens of thousands of clones, approximately 75% recorded once. Specimen: peripheral blood. The receptors shown here come from a human donor in a cohort sampled during active COVID-19.

Concerning this clone itself: A read error may account for a junction end that differs from germline. This chain connects TRBV2 to TRBJ2-7; D might be TRBD2 (6 bases). Per germline, CDR1 SNHLY and CDR2 FYNNEI. This CDR3 spans 12 amino acids. The CDR3: CASRGLTYGQYF. CDR3 DNA sequence: TGTGCCAGCAGGGGACTTACCTACGGGCAGTACTTC.

This clone was detected only once. V usage is TRBV5-4 and J usage is TRBJ2-2; tentatively, D is TRBD2 (5 bases). Trimming took off 4 bases at V and 0 bases at J, with 10 bases between the two ends. CDR1 and CDR2 (germline): SGHNT, YYREEE (reference sequence). The CDR3 consists of 15 residues. CDR3: CASSPELANTGELFF. Written as DNA, the CDR3 is TGTGCCAGCAGCCCAGAACTAGCGAACACCGGGGAGCTGTTTTTT.

The V and J genes are TRBV27 and TRBJ2-1; 7 nucleotides align to TRBD2. The V gene's germline CDR1 is MNHEY and CDR2 SMNVEV (reference sequence). This CDR3 comprises 18 residues. The V segment lost 6 bases and the J segment 1 base; nucleotides outside the gene matches: 15. The CDR3 nucleotides are TGTGCCAGCAGAGGGGAGGGATTGGGGAGGAGGTCCTACAATGAGCAGTTCTTC. Its protein is CASRGEGLGRRSYNEQFF.

There are many counts of this clone. The rearrangement joins TRBV7-2 to TRBJ2-7; D is unresolved. V was clipped by 5 bases and J by 3 bases, with 17 bases between them. This CDR3 is built from 15 residues. CDR1 SGHTA and CDR2 FQGNSA come from the germline V gene. CDR3 region: CASSPRGSADYEQYF. CDR3 bases: TGTGCCAGCAGCCCGCGAGGTTCTGCGGACTACGAGCAGTACTTC. The full variable domain, in which reference TRBV7-2 and TRBJ2-7 provide the parts outside the CDR3, is GAGVSQSPSNKVTEKGKDVELRCDPISGHTALYWYRQSLGQGLEFLIYFQGNSAPDKSGLPSDRFSAERTGGSVSTLTIQRTQQEDSAVYLCASSPRGSADYEQYFGPGTRLTVT.

This clone was recorded only once. This sequence joins TRBV7-2 and TRBJ2-3, with no clear D. In germline, CDR1 is SGHTA, CDR2 FQGNSA. The CDR3 is 15 residues long. Trimming took off 6 bases at V and 2 bases at J, with 15 bases between the two ends. The chain's CDR3 is CASRFLGRHTDTQYF. CDR3 coding DNA: TGTGCCAGCAGGTTCTTGGGTAGACACACAGATACGCAGTATTTT.

This clone was counted a single time. V and J are TRBV28 and TRBJ1-4, with D possibly matching TRBD1 (6 bases). V was trimmed by 3 bases and J by 8 bases, leaving 19 bases between them. The CDR3 runs to 16 residues. The germline gives CDR1 MDHEN, CDR2 SYDVKM. The chain's CDR3 is CASSFRPGGGEEKLFF. CDR3 DNA sequence: TGTGCCAGCAGTTTCCGCCCCGGCGGGGGCGAGGAAAAACTGTTTTTT.

The chain couples TRBV9 to TRBJ2-7; 7 bases fit TRBD1. Unmatched junction bases numbered 11, after V lost 4 bases and J lost 4 bases. This CDR3 is built from 15 residues. Germline CDR1 SGDLS, CDR2 YYNGEE. The CDR3 loop reads CASSPSGTAIYEQYF. The CDR3 coding sequence is TGTGCCAGCAGCCCATCCGGGACAGCCATTTACGAGCAGTACTTC.

V gene TRBV6-5 combines with J gene TRBJ2-5; perhaps TRBD1 as D (6 bases). The CDR3 covers 15 residues. Trimming cost V 6 bases and J 2 bases, with 16 bases left between them. Germline-derived CDR1 and CDR2 are MNHEY and SVGAGI. The CDR3 reads CASRDRGQQQETQYF. CDR3 bases: TGTGCCAGCAGAGACCGAGGACAGCAACAAGAGACCCAGTACTTC.

CDR3: CASSPISGTGELFF. The CDR3, as DNA: TGTGCCAGCAGCCCTATTAGCGGGACCGGGGAGCTGTTTTTT. The V and J genes are TRBV11-1 and TRBJ2-2; 7 positions agree with TRBD2. V shed 5 bases, J shed 5 bases, and the junction held 5 bases outside the gene matches. This CDR3 is 14 amino acids long. Germline V gene data show CDR1 as SGHAT and CDR2 as FQDESV (reference sequence).

The rearrangement uses TRBV11-2 and TRBJ2-1, with TRBD2 matching 8 bases. Germline trimming cut 3 bases from V and 7 bases from J; bases unmatched to any gene: 5. The CDR3 is 14 residues long. Germline V gene data show CDR1 as SGHAT and CDR2 as FQNNGV. CDR3 amino acids: CASSFSGKMNEQFF. As DNA, the CDR3 is TGTGCCAGCAGCTTTAGCGGGAAAATGAATGAGCAGTTCTTC.